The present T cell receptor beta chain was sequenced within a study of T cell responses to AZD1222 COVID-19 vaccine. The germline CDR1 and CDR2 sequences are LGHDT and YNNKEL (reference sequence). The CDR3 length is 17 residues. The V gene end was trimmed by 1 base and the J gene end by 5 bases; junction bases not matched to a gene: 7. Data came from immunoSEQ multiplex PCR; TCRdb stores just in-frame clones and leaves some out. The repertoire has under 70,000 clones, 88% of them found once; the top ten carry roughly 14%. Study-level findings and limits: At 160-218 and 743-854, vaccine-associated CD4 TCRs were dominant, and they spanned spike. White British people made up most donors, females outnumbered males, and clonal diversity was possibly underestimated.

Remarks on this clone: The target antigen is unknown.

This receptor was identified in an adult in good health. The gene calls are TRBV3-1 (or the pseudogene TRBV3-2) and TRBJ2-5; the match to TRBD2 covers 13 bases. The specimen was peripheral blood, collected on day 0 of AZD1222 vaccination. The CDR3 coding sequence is TGTGCCAGCAGCCAAGGTGCACTAGCGGGAGGGCGGGAGACCCAGTACTTC. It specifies CASSQGALAGGRETQYF.